This T cell receptor (beta chain) was recorded in a study of blood T cell repertoires in COVID-19. Study details: Sites in the United States, Italy and Spain provided acute and convalescent COVID-19 samples.

The study recruited people aged about 18 to 90 years across approximately 24 US areas. This clone was observed once. With 6 bases removed from V and 6 bases from J, the gap between germline ends came to 15 bases. Germline V gives CDR1 SGHNT, CDR2 YENEEA. CDR3 size: 14 residues. In the study's own analysis: Quantification of nucleated cells was approximated via reference gene primer amplification. Here immunoSEQ multiplex PCR was the method, and the copy in TCRdb shows in-frame clones only, minus some. V, J and clone size are those of that table, while D and trimming were read from the DNA. This table holds approximately 350,000 clones, approximately 90% found once.

V is TRBV11-3 and J is TRBJ2-1; D is ambiguous. The receptor was isolated from a man aged 18 to 35 who had recovered from COVID-19. Sequenced: PBMCs or T cells enriched from blood (not recorded which). The CDR3 region is CASSQTSASNEQFF. CDR3 in DNA: TGTGCCAGCAGTCAAACCAGCGCCTCCAATGAGCAGTTCTTC.